This T cell receptor (beta chain) was observed in a study of T cell responses to AZD1222 COVID-19 vaccine. The study's findings and limits: In the spike-specific TCR repertoire, nearly half reportedly target unmutated variant regions.

Sequencing was performed with immunoSEQ multiplex PCR; in TCRdb, only in-frame clones are kept and a portion is missing. The table has 150,000 to 200,000 clones, 88% seen once; the top ten hold roughly 25%. V shed 0 bases and J shed 4 bases, with 7 bases lying between them. The CDR3 consists of 13 residues. Looked up from germline, CDR1 is SGHNT and CDR2 is YYREEE (reference sequence). With regard to this clone: Its antigen is as yet unknown.

The sequence came from an adult who received the AZD1222 COVID-19 vaccine. This specimen was peripheral blood, taken 28 days after the second AZD1222 dose. The rearrangement joins TRBV5-4 to TRBJ2-5; D call uncertain. The CDR3 region is CASSLVGRETQYF. The DNA for the CDR3 is TGTGCCAGCAGCTTGGTTGGCAGAGAGACCCAGTACTTC.